This T cell receptor (beta chain) was documented in a study of T cells after posttransplantation cyclophosphamide. This CDR3 is 13 amino acids long. Germline CDR1 and CDR2: LGHNA and YNFKEQ. V dropped 6 bases and J dropped 8; count of bases not matched to a gene: 9. Study results and limitations: TRB overlap between skin or GI tissue T cells and blood was limited. Later blood repertoires were often dominated by clones from the donor CD8+ memory compartment.

Repertoires were generated with immunoSEQ multiplex PCR, while TCRdb's copy carries only in-frame clones and drops some. This repertoire holds some 37,000 clones, and none appear only once. Peripheral blood was collected from the related graft donor on the marrow donation day. This clone was detected ten times or more. Antigen specificity is unknown. This chain links TRBV4-2 with TRBJ1-2; 7 nucleotides agree with TRBD1. The receptor was isolated from a girl between 5 and 17 years old in good health, CMV-negative, and a related stem cell transplant donor. Input material: PBMCs. CDR3 protein: CASRPYRGEGYTF. The CDR3 DNA follows: TGTGCCAGCAGACCTTACAGGGGTGAAGGCTACACCTTC.